The 29 T cell receptor beta chains below all came from one sample that was sequenced in a study of CD8 T cells in ankylosing spondylitis. TCRdb itself ran the 5' RACE reads through MiXCR, one entry per CDR3 protein. The sample consists of roughly 100,000 distinct CDR3 sequences, about 8.3% of them appearing once. Sequenced input: blood, either unsorted or a sorted T cell fraction (not recorded which). The receptors stem from a male donor with ankylosing spondylitis or in good health (not recorded which).

This clonotype was picked up many times. The CDR3 DNA is TGTGCCAGCAGTGACCCCCATAAGGATGAGCAGTTCTTC. The encoded protein is CASSDPHKDEQFF. This chain joins TRBV6-4 and TRBJ2-1; no clear D gene. Germline lookup yields CDR1 MRHNA and CDR2 SNTAGT. The length of the CDR3 is 13 residues. V was pared by 2 bases and J by 8 bases, with 10 bases between.

V gene TRBV20-1 combines with J gene TRBJ2-3, with 7 bases that match TRBD1. V dropped 0 bases and J dropped 4; count of bases not matched to a gene: 7. The CDR3 loop spans 15 amino acids. CDR1 is DFQATT, CDR2 SNEGSKA, per germline (reference sequence). The CDR3 sequence: CSARDRTGVPDTQYF. DNA of the CDR3: TGCAGTGCTAGAGATAGAACAGGGGTCCCAGATACGCAGTATTTT.

The sample holds a few counts of this clonotype. The rearrangement uses TRBV6-2 or TRBV6-3 and TRBJ1-5; D is uncertain. The ends were cut back, 2 bases at V and 7 bases at J, with 12 bases in the middle. The CDR3 totals 14 residues. Germline V gene sequence: CDR1 MNHEY, CDR2 SVGEGT. This CDR3 reads CASSYPTKTQPQHF. In DNA, the CDR3 is TGTGCCAGCAGTTACCCTACAAAAACGCAGCCCCAGCATTTT.

This clonotype was seen ten or more times. This chain links TRBV19 with TRBJ1-2; D perhaps matches TRBD1 (5 bases). The CDR3 is made up of 13 amino acids. Trimming shortened V by 5 bases and J by 6 bases, and 13 bases separated the two germline ends. From germline, CDR1 is LNHDA and CDR2 SQIVND (reference sequence). The DNA of the CDR3 is TGTGCCAGTAGTGCCGGGACGCGGCATGGCTACACCTTC. Protein: CASSAGTRHGYTF.

This clonotype was found many times. The chain couples TRBV27 to TRBJ2-7; unclear D gene. Germline-derived CDR1 and CDR2 are MNHEY and SMNVEV (reference sequence). The ends were cut back, 2 bases at V and 3 bases at J, with 11 bases in the middle. CDR3 length: 14 residues. As DNA, the CDR3 is TGTGCCAGCAGTTTAGGTTCCAAAGGCTACGAGCAGTACTTC. It translates to CASSLGSKGYEQYF.

V and J are TRBV7-9 and TRBJ2-3; 8 bases line up with TRBD2. Germline values: CDR1 SEHNR, CDR2 FQNEAQ (reference sequence). After removal of 5 bases from V and 6 bases from J, the junction contained 10 bases not matched to a gene. The CDR3 is 15 residues long. This chain's CDR3 is CASSQGGSGKDTQYF. The CDR3 DNA reads as TGTGCCAGCAGCCAAGGGGGTAGCGGGAAGGATACGCAGTATTTT.

This clonotype occurred many times. This chain joins TRBV5-5 and TRBJ2-7, with D possibly being TRBD1 or TRBD2 (5 bases each). Between the trimmed V and J ends, which lost 3 bases and 2 bases, there was a span of 15 bases. The length of the CDR3 is 15 residues. The germline V gene encodes CDR1 SGHKS and CDR2 YYEKEE (reference sequence). CDR3 in amino acids: CASSSEGPSTYEQYF. CDR3 in DNA: TGTGCCAGCAGCTCCGAGGGACCATCAACCTACGAGCAGTACTTC.

V and J are TRBV18 and TRBJ2-2; TRBD2 matches 8 bases. V lost 6 bases and J lost 3; bases outside the gene matches: 12. This CDR3 comprises 17 residues. Germline CDR1 KGHSH, CDR2 LQKENI. CDR3 sequence: CASSPLTGLVHTGELFF. CDR3 DNA: TGTGCCAGCTCTCCATTGACGGGACTAGTGCACACCGGGGAGCTGTTTTTT.

This clonotype occurred a few times. The V call is TRBV4-3, the J call TRBJ2-5; TRBD2 agrees at 11 bases. Germline V lookup: CDR1 LGHNA, CDR2 YSLEER. The CDR3 consists of 16 residues. V was pared by 4 bases and J by 1 base, with 5 bases of the junction left unmatched. DNA for the CDR3: TGCGCCAGCAGCCCCTTAGCGGGAGGGTTCCAAGAGACCCAGTACTTC. Amino acids: CASSPLAGGFQETQYF.

This clonotype was detected many times. The rearrangement joins TRBV20-1 to TRBJ1-5, with TRBD1 as a possible D gene (6 bases). Germline V gene sequence: CDR1 DFQATT, CDR2 SNEGSKA (reference sequence). CDR3 length equals 12 residues. The V end lost 3 bases, the J end lost 7 bases, and 10 bases lay between the germline ends. The CDR3 sequence is CSASLDRQPQHF. The DNA for the CDR3 is TGCAGTGCTAGCCTTGACAGGCAGCCCCAGCATTTT.

This clonotype was picked up many times. This chain connects TRBV10-2 to TRBJ1-2, with 10 bases lining up with TRBD1. V shed 4 bases, J shed 8 bases, and the junction held 10 bases outside the gene matches. Per the germline V gene, CDR1 is WSHSY and CDR2 is SAAADI. This CDR3 has 15 amino acids. The CDR3 spells CASSGRDRGVGGYTF. The CDR3 nucleotides read TGCGCCAGCAGTGGACGGGACAGGGGTGTAGGCGGCTACACCTTC.

This clonotype was picked up many times. The chain couples TRBV20-1 to TRBJ1-3, with D maybe TRBD1 (6 bases). V was shortened by 0 bases and J by 7 bases, with 13 bases between the two germline ends. CDR1 is DFQATT and CDR2 is SNEGSKA in the germline V gene (reference sequence). The CDR3 extends over 14 amino acids. CDR3 bases: TGCAGTGCTAGAGAAACACAGGGCCTGAACACCATATATTTT. It yields the protein CSARETQGLNTIYF.

The table lists this clonotype with a few counts. The chain joins TRBV28 to TRBJ2-3; D perhaps matches TRBD2 (5 bases). V was pared by 6 bases and J by 6 bases, with 13 bases between. The CDR3 runs to 13 residues. The germline CDR1 and CDR2 sequences are MDHEN and SYDVKM. DNA of the CDR3: TGTGCCAGCAGCTCTTTGACTACCGATACGCAGTATTTT. Translated: CASSSLTTDTQYF.

In its sample, this clonotype was seen many times. The V gene is TRBV18, the J gene TRBJ2-6; no reliable D call. The CDR3 length is 14 residues. The germline V gene has CDR1 KGHSH and CDR2 LQKENI. The V and J ends lost 3 bases and 4 bases respectively, with 7 bases between them. The CDR3 DNA sequence: TGTGCCAGCTCACCCCTCACCGGGGCCAACGTCCTGACTTTC. It yields the protein CASSPLTGANVLTF.

This clonotype was picked up many times. V and J are TRBV29-1 and TRBJ2-3, with TRBD2 matching 8 bases. J gave up 6 bases and V 8 bases, and 10 bases lay outside the gene matches. Germline CDR1 SQVTM, CDR2 ANQGSEA. This CDR3 comprises 13 residues. The CDR3 DNA reads as TGCAGCACAAGACCGGGACTAGGGGATACGCAGTATTTT. This translates into CSTRPGLGDTQYF.

This clonotype was detected many times. The CDR3 protein is CASSFLDTQYF. In nucleotides, the CDR3 is TGTGCCAGCAGCTTCTTGGATACGCAGTATTTT. This rearrangement joins TRBV7-2 to TRBJ2-3, with D hard to call. Deletions cut 3 bases from V and 6 bases from J, with 4 bases between. Germline V gives CDR1 SGHTA, CDR2 FQGNSA. The CDR3 is 11 residues long.

This clonotype has at least ten counts. The V gene is TRBV12-3 or TRBV12-4, the J gene TRBJ2-2; the D gene is possibly TRBD2 (5 bases). V lost 6 bases and J lost 7, with 12 bases in between. The CDR3 is 13 amino acids. The CDR3 region is CASRPSRVGELFF. CDR3 DNA: TGTGCCAGCAGGCCCTCGAGGGTCGGGGAGCTGTTTTTT.

At least ten counts were recorded for this clonotype. This rearrangement joins TRBV6-2 or TRBV6-3 to TRBJ1-1, with 7 bases aligning to TRBD1. Germline V gene sequence: CDR1 MNHEY, CDR2 SVGEGT. The CDR3 length is 18 residues. The V segment lost 3 bases and the J segment 0 bases; nucleotides outside the gene matches: 13. CDR3: CASSYDMRTGQMNTEAFF. The CDR3 DNA follows: TGTGCCAGCAGTTATGATATGCGGACAGGCCAAATGAACACTGAAGCTTTCTTT.

This clonotype has ten or more counts. This chain joins TRBV7-2 and TRBJ2-3; 9 bases agree with TRBD2. V shed 5 bases, J shed 5 bases, and the junction held 11 bases outside the gene matches. CDR3 length: 16 amino acids. The V gene's germline CDR1 is SGHTA and CDR2 FQGNSA. The CDR3 is CASSPEGRGGVDTQYF. CDR3 nucleotides: TGTGCCAGCAGCCCCGAGGGGCGCGGGGGGGTAGATACGCAGTATTTT.

At least ten counts were recorded for this clonotype. This rearrangement joins TRBV21-1 to TRBJ1-6. TRBV21-1 is a pseudogene locus. This CDR3 is 12 amino acids long. CDR3 region: CASSNRDSPLHF. DNA for the CDR3: TGTGCCAGCAGCAATAGAGATTCACCCCTCCACTTT.

This clonotype was detected a few times. This chain connects TRBV7-3 to TRBJ2-1; TRBD1 might be the D (7 bases). Trimming removed 1 base from V and 9 bases from J, with 16 bases in between. The CDR3 has 15 residues. Germline-derived CDR1 and CDR2 are SGHTA and FQGTGA. CDR3 bases: TGTGCCAGCAGCTTAATACGGAGACAGGGAGGTGAGCAGTTCTTC. Its protein product is CASSLIRRQGGEQFF.

This clonotype was detected many times. The chain combines TRBV18 with TRBJ2-5, with unresolved D. With 2 bases removed from V and 1 base from J, the gap between germline ends came to 2 bases. Germline-derived CDR1 and CDR2 are KGHSH and LQKENI. This CDR3 is 12 amino acids long. The CDR3 spells CASSPSQETQYF. The DNA of the CDR3 is TGTGCCAGCTCACCATCCCAAGAGACCCAGTACTTC. The full variable domain, its missing parts supplied by reference TRBV18 and TRBJ2-5, is NAGVMQNPRHLVRRRGQEARLRCSPMKGHSHVYWYRQLPEEGLKFMVYLQKENIIDESGMPKERFSAEFPKEGPSILRIQQVVRGDSAAYFCASSPSQETQYFGPGTRLLVL.

This clonotype has at least ten counts. The rearrangement uses TRBV20-1 and TRBJ2-5; D ambiguous. V was trimmed by 3 bases and J by 5 bases, leaving 10 bases between them. This CDR3 is built from 12 residues. Germline CDR1 and CDR2: DFQATT and SNEGSKA (reference sequence). This CDR3 reads CSASALGETQYF. For the CDR3, the DNA is TGCAGTGCTAGTGCCCTAGGGGAGACCCAGTACTTC.

This clonotype has at least ten counts. The chain recombines TRBV9 with TRBJ2-7, with a tentative D call TRBD2 (5 bases). Trimming left V 3 bases short and J 3 bases short, with 19 bases between. CDR1 SGDLS and CDR2 YYNGEE come from the germline V gene. The CDR3 is 16 amino acids. As DNA, the CDR3 is TGTGCCAGCAGCGCATCGGGTACGACTACCCTCTACGAGCAGTACTTC. As protein: CASSASGTTTLYEQYF.

The sample holds many counts of this clonotype. The chain uses TRBV20-1 and TRBJ1-5, with D perhaps TRBD1 (5 bases). Trimming stripped 0 bases from V and 4 bases from J, with 10 bases between. The V gene's germline CDR1 is DFQATT and CDR2 SNEGSKA (reference sequence). The CDR3 is 14 amino acids. In DNA form, the CDR3 reads TGCAGTGCTAGAGATCGACAGAAAAATCAGCCCCAGCATTTT. Its translation: CSARDRQKNQPQHF.

This clonotype was seen repeatedly, ten times or more. The rearrangement links TRBV20-1 to TRBJ2-7, with a tentative D call TRBD2 (6 bases). The V gene's germline CDR1 is DFQATT and CDR2 SNEGSKA (reference sequence). The length of the CDR3 is 13 residues. V was shortened by 6 bases and J by 3 bases, with 15 bases between the two germline ends. The CDR3 coding sequence is TGCAGTGCGAAACACGCGGGGAGCTACGAGCAGTACTTC. Encoded protein: CSAKHAGSYEQYF.

In this sample, this clonotype turned up many times. The chain carries TRBV10-2 and TRBJ2-7; maybe TRBD1 (6 bases). The germline V gene encodes CDR1 WSHSY and CDR2 SAAADI. The V and J ends lost 4 bases and 0 bases respectively, with 7 bases between them. The CDR3 length is 13 residues. CDR3 in DNA: TGCGCCAGCAGTGCAGGGGTCTCCTACGAGCAGTACTTC. Protein product: CASSAGVSYEQYF.

This clonotype was counted at least ten times. The genes are TRBV20-1 and TRBJ1-1; weak D call: TRBD1 (5 bases). CDR3 length equals 14 residues. The germline gives CDR1 DFQATT, CDR2 SNEGSKA (reference sequence). V was shortened by 0 bases and J by 5 bases, with 13 bases between the two germline ends. In DNA form, the CDR3 reads TGCAGTGCTAGAGATCTTGGCGAGGGGACTGAAGCTTTCTTT. Encoded protein: CSARDLGEGTEAFF.

This clonotype was seen at least ten times. V and J are TRBV5-1 and TRBJ2-3; 12 positions match TRBD2. The J segment lost 5 bases and the V segment lost 4 bases, leaving 2 bases of the junction unmatched. Germline CDR1 is SGHRS and CDR2 is YFSETQ. The CDR3 extends over 14 amino acids. The CDR3 nucleotides read TGCGCCAGCAGCCCGGGACTAGCGGGAGATACGCAGTATTTT. Its translation: CASSPGLAGDTQYF.